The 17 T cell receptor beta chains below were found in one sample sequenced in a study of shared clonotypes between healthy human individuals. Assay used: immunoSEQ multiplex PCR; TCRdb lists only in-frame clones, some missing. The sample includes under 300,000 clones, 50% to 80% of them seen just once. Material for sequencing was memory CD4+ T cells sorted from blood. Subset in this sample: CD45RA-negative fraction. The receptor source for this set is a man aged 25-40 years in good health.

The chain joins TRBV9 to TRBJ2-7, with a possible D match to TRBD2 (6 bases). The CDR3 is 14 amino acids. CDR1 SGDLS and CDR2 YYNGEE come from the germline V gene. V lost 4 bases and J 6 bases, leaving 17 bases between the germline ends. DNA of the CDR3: TGTGCCAGCAGCCTCGGGGACTCCGCCAGCGAGCAGTACTTC. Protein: CASSLGDSASEQYF. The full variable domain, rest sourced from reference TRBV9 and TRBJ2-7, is DSGVTQTPKHLITATGQRVTLRCSPRSGDLSVYWYQQSLDQGLQFLIQYYNGEERAKGNILERFSAQQFPDLHSELNLSSLELGDSALYFCASSLGDSASEQYFGPGTRLTVT.

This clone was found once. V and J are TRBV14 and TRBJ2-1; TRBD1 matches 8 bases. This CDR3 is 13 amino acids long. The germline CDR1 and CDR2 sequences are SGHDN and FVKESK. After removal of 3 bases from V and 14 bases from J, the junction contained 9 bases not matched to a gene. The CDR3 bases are TGTGCCAGCAGCCAGGACTCGAAGGACAGGGAGTTCTTC. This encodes CASSQDSKDREFF.

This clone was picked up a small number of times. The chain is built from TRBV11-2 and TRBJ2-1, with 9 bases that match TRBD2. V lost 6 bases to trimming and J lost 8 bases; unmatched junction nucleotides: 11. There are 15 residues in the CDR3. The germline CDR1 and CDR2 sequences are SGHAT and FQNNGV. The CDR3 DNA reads TGTGCCAGCAGTTTGGGGCTAGCGGGAAACCATGAGCAGTTCTTC. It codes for CASSLGLAGNHEQFF.

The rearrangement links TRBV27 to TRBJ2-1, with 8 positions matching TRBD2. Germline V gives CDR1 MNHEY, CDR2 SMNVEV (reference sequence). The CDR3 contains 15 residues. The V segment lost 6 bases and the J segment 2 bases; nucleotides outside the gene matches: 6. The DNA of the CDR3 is TGTGCCAGCAGCCCAAAGCGGGGGCCCTACAATGAGCAGTTCTTC. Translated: CASSPKRGPYNEQFF.

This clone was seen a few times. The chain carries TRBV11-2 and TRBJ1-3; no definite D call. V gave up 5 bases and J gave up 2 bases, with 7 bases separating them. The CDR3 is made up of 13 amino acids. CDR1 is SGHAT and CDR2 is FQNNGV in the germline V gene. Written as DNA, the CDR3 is TGTGCCAGCAGCCTCCCGCCTGGAAACACCATATATTTT. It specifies CASSLPPGNTIYF.

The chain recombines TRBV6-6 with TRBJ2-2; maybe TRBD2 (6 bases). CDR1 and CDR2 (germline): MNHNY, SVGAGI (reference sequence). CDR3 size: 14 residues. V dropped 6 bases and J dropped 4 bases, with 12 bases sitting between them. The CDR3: CASSSTGVTGELFF. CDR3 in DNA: TGTGCCAGCAGCTCGACGGGAGTCACCGGGGAGCTGTTTTTT.

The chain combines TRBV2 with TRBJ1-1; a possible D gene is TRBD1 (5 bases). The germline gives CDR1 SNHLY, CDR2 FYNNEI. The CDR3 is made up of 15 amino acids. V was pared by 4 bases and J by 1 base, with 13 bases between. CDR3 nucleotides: TGTGCCAGCAGTGTTTACGGGACGGAGAACACTGAAGCTTTCTTT. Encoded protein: CASSVYGTENTEAFF.

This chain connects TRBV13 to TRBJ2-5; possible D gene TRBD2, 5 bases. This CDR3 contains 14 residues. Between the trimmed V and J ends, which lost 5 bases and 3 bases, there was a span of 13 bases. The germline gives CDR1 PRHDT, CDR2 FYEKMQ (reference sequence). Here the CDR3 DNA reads TGTGCCAGCAGCCCGGGGTGGGGAGAAGAGACCCAGTACTTC. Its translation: CASSPGWGEETQYF.

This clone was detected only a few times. The CDR3 spells CASSIQGTEYF. The CDR3 DNA reads as TGTGCCAGTAGTATACAGGGGACGGAGTATTTT. V is TRBV19 and J is TRBJ2-3, with D possibly being TRBD1 (6 bases). CDR1 LNHDA and CDR2 SQIVND come from the germline V gene (reference sequence). This CDR3 has 11 residues. V shed 2 bases and J shed 13 bases, with 10 bases lying between them.

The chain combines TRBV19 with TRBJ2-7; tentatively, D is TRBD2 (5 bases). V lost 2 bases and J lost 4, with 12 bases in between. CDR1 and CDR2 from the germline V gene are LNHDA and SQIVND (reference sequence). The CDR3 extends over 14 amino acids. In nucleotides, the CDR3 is TGTGCCAGTAGTATAAGTGGTAGACTATACGAGCAGTACTTC. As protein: CASSISGRLYEQYF.

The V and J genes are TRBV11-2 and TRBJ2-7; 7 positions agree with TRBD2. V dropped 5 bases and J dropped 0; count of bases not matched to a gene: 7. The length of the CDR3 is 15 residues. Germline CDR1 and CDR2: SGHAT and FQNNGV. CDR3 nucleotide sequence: TGTGCCAGCAGCCCCCGGGACTACCTCTCCTACGAGCAGTACTTC. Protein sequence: CASSPRDYLSYEQYF. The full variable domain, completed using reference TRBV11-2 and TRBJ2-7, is EAGVAQSPRYKIIEKRQSVAFWCNPISGHATLYWYQQILGQGPKLLIQFQNNGVVDDSQLPKDRFSAERLKGVDSTLKIQPAKLEDSAVYLCASSPRDYLSYEQYFGPGTRLTVT.

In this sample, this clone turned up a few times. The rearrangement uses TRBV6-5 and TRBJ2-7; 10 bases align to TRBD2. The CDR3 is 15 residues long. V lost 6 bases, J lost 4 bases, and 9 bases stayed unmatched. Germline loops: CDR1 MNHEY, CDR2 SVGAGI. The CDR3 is CASRAGGRGGYEQYF. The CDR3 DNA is TGTGCCAGCAGAGCGGGAGGGCGCGGAGGGTACGAGCAGTACTTC.

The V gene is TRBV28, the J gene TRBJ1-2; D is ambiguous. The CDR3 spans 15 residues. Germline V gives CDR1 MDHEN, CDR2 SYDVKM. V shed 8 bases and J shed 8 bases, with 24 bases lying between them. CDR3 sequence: CASVSGLNTALGYTF. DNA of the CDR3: TGTGCCAGCGTCTCCGGCCTAAATACCGCGCTGGGCTACACCTTC.

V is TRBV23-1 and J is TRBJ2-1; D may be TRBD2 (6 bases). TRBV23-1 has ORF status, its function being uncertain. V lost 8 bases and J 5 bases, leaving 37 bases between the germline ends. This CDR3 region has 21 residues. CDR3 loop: CASGGAASERESNQSDNEQFF. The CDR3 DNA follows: TGCGCCAGCGGCGGGGCCGCATCGGAGCGAGAAAGTAATCAGTCGGACAATGAGCAGTTCTTC.

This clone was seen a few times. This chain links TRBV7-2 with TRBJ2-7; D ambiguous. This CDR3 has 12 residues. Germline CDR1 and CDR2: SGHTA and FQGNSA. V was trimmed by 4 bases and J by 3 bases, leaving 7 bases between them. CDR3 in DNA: TGTGCCAGCAGCTCCGCCGTCTACGAGCAGTACTTC. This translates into CASSSAVYEQYF.

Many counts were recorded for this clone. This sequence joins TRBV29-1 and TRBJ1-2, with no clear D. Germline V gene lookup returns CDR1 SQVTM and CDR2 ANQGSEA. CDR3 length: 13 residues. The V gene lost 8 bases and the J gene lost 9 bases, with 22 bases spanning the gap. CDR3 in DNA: TGCAGCAGTCGGGGTTCTACCGGTTATAGCTACACCTTC. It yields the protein CSSRGSTGYSYTF.

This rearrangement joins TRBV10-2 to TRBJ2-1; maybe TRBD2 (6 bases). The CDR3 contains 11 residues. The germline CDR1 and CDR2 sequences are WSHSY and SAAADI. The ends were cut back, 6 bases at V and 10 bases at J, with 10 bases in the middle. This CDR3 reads CASRSGWEQFF. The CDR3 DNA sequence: TGCGCCAGCAGGAGCGGGTGGGAGCAGTTCTTC.